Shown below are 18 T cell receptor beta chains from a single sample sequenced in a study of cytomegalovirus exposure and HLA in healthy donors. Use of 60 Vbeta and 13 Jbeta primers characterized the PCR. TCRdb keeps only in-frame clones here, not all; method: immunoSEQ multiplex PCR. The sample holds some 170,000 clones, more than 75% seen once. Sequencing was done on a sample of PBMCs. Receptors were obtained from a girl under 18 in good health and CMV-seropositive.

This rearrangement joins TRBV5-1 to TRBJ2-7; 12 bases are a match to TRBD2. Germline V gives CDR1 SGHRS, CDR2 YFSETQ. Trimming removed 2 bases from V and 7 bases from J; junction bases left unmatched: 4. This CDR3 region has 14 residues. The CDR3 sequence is CASSLLAGGGEQYF. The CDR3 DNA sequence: TGCGCCAGCAGCTTACTAGCGGGAGGTGGTGAGCAGTACTTC.

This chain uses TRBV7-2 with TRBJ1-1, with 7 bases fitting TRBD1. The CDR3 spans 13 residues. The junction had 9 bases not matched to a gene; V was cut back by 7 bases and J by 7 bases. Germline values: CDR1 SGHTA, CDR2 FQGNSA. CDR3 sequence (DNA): TGTGCCAGCACCAAAGACAGGGCCAGTGAAGCTTTCTTT. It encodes CASTKDRASEAFF. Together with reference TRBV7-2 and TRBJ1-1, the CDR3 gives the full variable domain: GAGVSQSPSNKVTEKGKDVELRCDPISGHTALYWYRQSLGQGLEFLIYFQGNSAPDKSGLPSDRFSAERTGGSVSTLTIQRTQQEDSAVYLCASTKDRASEAFFGQGTRLTVV.

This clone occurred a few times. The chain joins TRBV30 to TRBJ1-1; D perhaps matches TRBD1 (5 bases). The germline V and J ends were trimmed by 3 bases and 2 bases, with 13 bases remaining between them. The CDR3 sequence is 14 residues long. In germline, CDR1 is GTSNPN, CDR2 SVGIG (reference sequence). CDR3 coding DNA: TGTGCCTGGAGGGACGACAGAATAAACACTGAAGCTTTCTTT. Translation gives CAWRDDRINTEAFF.

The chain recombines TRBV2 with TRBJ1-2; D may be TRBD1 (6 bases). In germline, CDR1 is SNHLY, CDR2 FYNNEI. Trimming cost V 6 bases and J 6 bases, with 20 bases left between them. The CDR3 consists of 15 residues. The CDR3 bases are TGTGCCAGCAGCGGGGGGGGGCAGGGTATAGATGGCTACACCTTC. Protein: CASSGGGQGIDGYTF.

CDR3 residues: CASSTGQSYEQYF. CDR3 DNA sequence: TGTGCCAGCAGCACTGGACAGAGCTACGAGCAGTACTTC. V usage is TRBV5-4 and J usage is TRBJ2-7; TRBD1 is a possible D gene (6 bases). The CDR3 has 13 amino acids. The germline gives CDR1 SGHNT, CDR2 YYREEE (reference sequence). V dropped 4 bases and J dropped 3 bases, with 11 bases sitting between them.

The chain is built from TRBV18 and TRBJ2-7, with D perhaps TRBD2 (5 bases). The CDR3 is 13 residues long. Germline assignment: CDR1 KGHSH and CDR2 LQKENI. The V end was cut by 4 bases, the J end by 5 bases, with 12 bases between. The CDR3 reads CASSQSGVNEQYF. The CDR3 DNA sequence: TGTGCCAGCTCACAATCCGGGGTGAACGAGCAGTACTTC.

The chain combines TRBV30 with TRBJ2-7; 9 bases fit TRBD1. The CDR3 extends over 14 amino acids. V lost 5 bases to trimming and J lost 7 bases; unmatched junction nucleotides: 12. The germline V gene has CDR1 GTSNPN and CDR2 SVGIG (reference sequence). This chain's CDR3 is CAWQPGQGEREQYF. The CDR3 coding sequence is TGTGCCTGGCAACCGGGACAGGGTGAGCGGGAGCAGTACTTC. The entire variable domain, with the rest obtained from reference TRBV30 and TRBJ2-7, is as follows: SQTIHQWPATLVQPVGSPLSLECTVEGTSNPNLYWYRQAAGRGLQLLFYSVGIGQISSEVPQNLSASRPQDRQFILSSKKLLLSDSGFYLCAWQPGQGEREQYFGPGTRLTVT.

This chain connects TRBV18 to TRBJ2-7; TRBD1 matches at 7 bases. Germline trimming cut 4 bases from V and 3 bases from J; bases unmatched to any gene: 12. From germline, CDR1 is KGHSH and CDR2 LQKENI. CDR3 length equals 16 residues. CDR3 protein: CASSLLSGTDIYEQYF. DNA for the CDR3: TGTGCCAGCTCACTACTTTCCGGGACAGATATCTACGAGCAGTACTTC.

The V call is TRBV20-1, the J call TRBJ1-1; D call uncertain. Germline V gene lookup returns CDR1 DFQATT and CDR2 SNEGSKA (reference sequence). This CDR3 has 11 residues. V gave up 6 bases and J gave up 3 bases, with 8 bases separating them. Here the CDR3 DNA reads TGCAGTGCAGCGGGGTACACTGAAGCTTTCTTT. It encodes CSAAGYTEAFF.

This chain's CDR3 is CASSVGGGQFYEQYF. The DNA for the CDR3 is TGTGCCAGCAGCGTAGGAGGGGGACAGTTCTACGAGCAGTACTTC. The genes are TRBV9 and TRBJ2-7, with 7 bases lining up with TRBD1. CDR1 and CDR2 from the germline V gene are SGDLS and YYNGEE. Trimming cost V 0 bases and J 3 bases; bases outside gene matches: 6. This CDR3 is 15 amino acids long.

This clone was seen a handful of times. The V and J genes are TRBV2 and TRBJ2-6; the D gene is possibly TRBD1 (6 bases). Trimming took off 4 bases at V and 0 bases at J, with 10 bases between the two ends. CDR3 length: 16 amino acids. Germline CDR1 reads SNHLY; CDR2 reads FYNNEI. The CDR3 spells CASSGGQPSGANVLTF. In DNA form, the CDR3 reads TGTGCCAGCAGTGGAGGACAGCCCTCTGGGGCCAACGTCCTGACTTTC. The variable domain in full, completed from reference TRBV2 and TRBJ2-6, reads EPEVTQTPSHQVTQMGQEVILRCVPISNHLYFYWYRQILGQKVEFLVSFYNNEISEKSEIFDDQFSVERPDGSNFTLKIRSTKLEDSAMYFCASSGGQPSGANVLTFGAGSRLTVL.

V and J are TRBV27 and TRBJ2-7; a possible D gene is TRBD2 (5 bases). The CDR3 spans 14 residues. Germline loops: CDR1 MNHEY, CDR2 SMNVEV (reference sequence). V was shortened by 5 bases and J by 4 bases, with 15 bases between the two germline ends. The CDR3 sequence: CASSIFPRGYEQYF. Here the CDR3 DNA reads TGTGCCAGCAGTATTTTCCCCCGGGGTTACGAGCAGTACTTC.

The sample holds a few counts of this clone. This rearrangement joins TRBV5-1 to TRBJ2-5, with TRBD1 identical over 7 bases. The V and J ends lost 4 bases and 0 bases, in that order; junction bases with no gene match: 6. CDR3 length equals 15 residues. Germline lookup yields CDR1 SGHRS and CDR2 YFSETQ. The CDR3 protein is CASSQSGQYQETQYF. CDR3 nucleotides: TGCGCCAGCAGCCAATCGGGACAGTACCAAGAGACCCAGTACTTC.

Written as DNA, the CDR3 is TGTGCCAGCAGTTCCTACAGCAATCAGCCCCAGCATTTT. Protein product: CASSSYSNQPQHF. The rearrangement links TRBV5-6 to TRBJ1-5, with D unclear. The CDR3 runs to 13 residues. Germline-derived CDR1 and CDR2 are SGHDT and YYEEEE. V lost 5 bases to trimming and J lost 1 base, with 7 bases between them.

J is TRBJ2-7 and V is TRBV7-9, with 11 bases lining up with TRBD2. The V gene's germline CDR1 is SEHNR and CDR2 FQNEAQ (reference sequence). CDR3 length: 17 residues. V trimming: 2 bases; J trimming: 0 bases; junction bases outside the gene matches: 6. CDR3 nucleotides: TGTGCCAGCAGCTTAAGGCCCGGGACTAGCGGCTCCTACGAGCAGTACTTC. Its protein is CASSLRPGTSGSYEQYF.

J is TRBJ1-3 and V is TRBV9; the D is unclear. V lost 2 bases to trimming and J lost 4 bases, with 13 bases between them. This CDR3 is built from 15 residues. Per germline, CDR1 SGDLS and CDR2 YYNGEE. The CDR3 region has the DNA TGTGCCAGCAGCGTCGGTACCCCGGGGGGAAACACCATATATTTT. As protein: CASSVGTPGGNTIYF.

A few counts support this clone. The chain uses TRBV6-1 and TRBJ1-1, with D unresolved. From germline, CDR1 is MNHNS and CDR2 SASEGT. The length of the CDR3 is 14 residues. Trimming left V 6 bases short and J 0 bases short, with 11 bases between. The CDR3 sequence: CASSLRGLNTEAFF. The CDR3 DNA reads TGTGCCAGCAGCTTGCGGGGATTGAACACTGAAGCTTTCTTT.

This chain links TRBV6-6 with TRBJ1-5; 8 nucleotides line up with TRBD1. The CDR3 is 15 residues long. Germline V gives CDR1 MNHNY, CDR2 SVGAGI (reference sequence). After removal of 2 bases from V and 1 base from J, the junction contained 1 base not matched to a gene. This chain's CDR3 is CASSYRDRSNQPQHF. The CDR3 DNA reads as TGTGCCAGCAGTTACCGGGACAGGAGCAATCAGCCCCAGCATTTT.